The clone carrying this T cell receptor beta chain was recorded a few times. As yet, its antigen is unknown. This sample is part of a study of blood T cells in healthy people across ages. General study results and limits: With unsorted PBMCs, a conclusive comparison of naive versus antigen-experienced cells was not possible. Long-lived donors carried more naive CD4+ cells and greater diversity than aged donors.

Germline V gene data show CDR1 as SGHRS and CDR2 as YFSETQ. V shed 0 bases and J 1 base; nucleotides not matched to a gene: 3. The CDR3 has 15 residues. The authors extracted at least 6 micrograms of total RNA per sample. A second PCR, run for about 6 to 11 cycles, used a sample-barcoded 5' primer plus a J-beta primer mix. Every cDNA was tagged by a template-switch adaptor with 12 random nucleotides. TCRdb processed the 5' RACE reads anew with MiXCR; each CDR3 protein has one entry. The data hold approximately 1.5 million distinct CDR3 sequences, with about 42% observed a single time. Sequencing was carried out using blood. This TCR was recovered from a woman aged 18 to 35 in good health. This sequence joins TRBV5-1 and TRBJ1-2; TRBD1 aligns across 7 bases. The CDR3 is CASSLDGTVNYGYTF. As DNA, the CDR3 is TGCGCCAGCAGCTTGGATGGGACAGTTAACTATGGCTACACCTTC. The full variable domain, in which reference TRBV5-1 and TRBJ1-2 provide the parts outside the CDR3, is KAGVTQTPRYLIKTRGQQVTLSCSPISGHRSVSWYQQTPGQGLQFLFEYFSETQRNKGNFPGRFSGRQFSNSRSEMNVSTLELGDSALYLCASSLDGTVNYGYTFGSGTRLTVV.